These T cell receptor beta chains were read from a single sample in a study of cytomegalovirus exposure and HLA in healthy donors. Using immunoSEQ multiplex PCR, the repertoire was profiled, and TCRdb retains in-frame clones only, with some absent. The sample holds about 200,000 clones; roughly 77% are singletons and the top ten take around 1.2%. Sequencing input: PBMCs. Source of these receptors: a woman in her twenties or thirties in good health and CMV-seronegative. CDR3s include the opening cysteine and the closing phenylalanine or tryptophan. A D gene is named only where the DNA matches it firmly. Some rows have no size entry. The others give once, few or many, or a class for an expanded clone.

D gene,clone size,J gene,V gene,CDR3 protein,CDR3 DNA
TRBD1,-,TRBJ1-2,TRBV2,CASSDQLRDRGRFAYGYTF,TGTGCCAGCAGTGACCAACTCCGGGACAGGGGGCGATTTGCCTATGGCTACACCTTC
TRBD1,-,TRBJ2-1,TRBV11-2,CASSPDRAYEQFF,TGTGCCAGCAGCCCGGACAGGGCTTATGAGCAGTTCTTC
-,-,TRBJ1-5,TRBV7-2,CASSLAQGRMNQPQHF,TGTGCCAGCAGCTTAGCGCAGGGCAGGATGAATCAGCCCCAGCATTTT
-,-,TRBJ2-1,TRBV10-1,CASSEGSGEQFF,TGCGCCAGCAGTGAAGGGAGCGGTGAGCAGTTCTTC
TRBD1,-,TRBJ1-5,TRBV7-2,CASSAGTGIGQPQHF,TGTGCCAGCAGCGCGGGGACAGGGATCGGTCAGCCCCAGCATTTT
-,-,TRBJ2-1,TRBV4-1,CASSQEGHISYNEQFF,TGCGCCAGCAGCCAAGAAGGACACATCTCCTACAATGAGCAGTTCTTC
-,-,TRBJ1-1,TRBV5-3,CARSTRGEGLNTEAFF,TGTGCCAGAAGCACCCGTGGGGAGGGATTGAACACTGAAGCTTTCTTT
-,-,TRBJ2-5,TRBV6-4,CASSAQSSETQYF,TGTGCCAGCAGTGCCCAGTCGTCAGAGACCCAGTACTTC
-,-,TRBJ2-5,TRBV27,CASSLRGQGGVTQYF,TGTGCCAGCAGTTTACGCGGGCAGGGGGGCGTGACCCAGTACTTC
TRBD1,-,TRBJ1-4,TRBV28,CASSLVRTGGGEKLFF,TGTGCCAGCAGTTTAGTCAGGACAGGGGGAGGGGAAAAACTGTTTTTT
-,few,TRBJ2-7,TRBV10-1,CASSSDMSYEQYF,TGCGCCAGCAGTTCGGACATGTCCTACGAGCAGTACTTC
TRBD1,-,TRBJ2-3,TRBV5-1,CASSPGQGPDTQYF,TGCGCCAGCAGCCCGGGACAGGGTCCAGATACGCAGTATTTT
-,-,TRBJ1-2,TRBV30,CAWSVSRAANYGYTF,TGTGCCTGGAGCGTTTCCAGGGCGGCCAACTATGGCTACACCTTC
-,-,TRBJ1-1,TRBV5-4,CASSSGTLAFF,TGTGCCAGCAGCTCCGGGACTTTAGCTTTCTTT
TRBD1,-,TRBJ1-4,TRBV7-9,CASSLSAGGFSSEKLFF,TGTGCCAGCAGCTTATCGGCAGGGGGCTTCAGTAGTGAAAAACTGTTTTTT
-,-,TRBJ1-1,TRBV6-6,CASSYSQGMNTEAFF,TGTGCCAGCAGTTACTCCCAGGGGATGAACACTGAAGCTTTCTTT
-,-,TRBJ2-1,TRBV13,CASSQRGEQFF,TGTGCCAGCAGCCAACGGGGTGAGCAGTTCTTC
-,-,TRBJ2-2,TRBV2,CASSGTAGELFF,TGTGCCAGCAGTGGGACAGCCGGGGAGCTGTTTTTT